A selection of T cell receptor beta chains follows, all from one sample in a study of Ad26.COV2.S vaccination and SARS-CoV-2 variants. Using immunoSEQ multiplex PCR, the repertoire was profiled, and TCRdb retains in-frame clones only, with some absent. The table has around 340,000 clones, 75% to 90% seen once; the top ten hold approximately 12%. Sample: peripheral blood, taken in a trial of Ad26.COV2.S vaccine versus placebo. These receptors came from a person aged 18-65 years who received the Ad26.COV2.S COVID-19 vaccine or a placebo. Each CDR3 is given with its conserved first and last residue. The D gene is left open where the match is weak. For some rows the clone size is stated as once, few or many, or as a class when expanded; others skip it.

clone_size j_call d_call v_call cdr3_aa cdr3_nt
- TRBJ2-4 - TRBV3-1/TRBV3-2 CASSQGSGVDIQYF TGTGCCAGCAGCCAAGGTTCCGGGGTTGACATTCAGTACTTC
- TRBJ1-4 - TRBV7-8 CASSRPGVTGEKLFF TGTGCCAGCAGCCGACCGGGAGTGACGGGTGAAAAACTGTTTTTT
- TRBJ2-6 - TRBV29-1 CSVESQPGANVLTF TGCAGCGTTGAATCCCAGCCTGGGGCCAACGTCCTGACTTTC
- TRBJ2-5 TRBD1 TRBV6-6 CASSRTIPGQANQETQYF TGTGCCAGCAGCCGAACTATCCCCGGACAGGCCAACCAAGAGACCCAGTACTTC
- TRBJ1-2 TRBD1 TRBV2 CASRGQGYGGYTF TGTGCCAGCAGGGGACAGGGGTATGGTGGCTACACCTTC
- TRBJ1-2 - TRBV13 CASSLPTEGDHYGYTF TGTGCCAGCAGTTTACCGACAGAGGGGGACCACTATGGCTACACCTTC
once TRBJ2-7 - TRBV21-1 CASSKAQGGPNEQYF TGTGCCAGCAGCAAAGCACAGGGGGGTCCCAACGAGCAGTACTTC
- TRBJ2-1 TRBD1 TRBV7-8 CASSATGDNEQFF TGTGCCAGCAGCGCCACAGGGGACAATGAGCAGTTCTTC
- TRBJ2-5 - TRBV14 CASSQDERPPYF TGTGCCAGCAGCCAAGATGAGAGGCCCCCGTACTTC
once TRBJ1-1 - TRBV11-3 CASSLRLRTVSTEAFF TGTGCCAGCAGCTTACGACTGCGGACGGTAAGCACTGAAGCTTTCTTT
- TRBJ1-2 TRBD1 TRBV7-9 CASSSGVGQGVYGYTF TGTGCCAGCAGCTCCGGCGTTGGACAGGGCGTCTATGGCTACACCTTC
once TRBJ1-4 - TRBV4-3 CASSQDRGFGGKLFF TGCGCCAGCAGCCAAGATCGAGGGTTCGGCGGAAAACTGTTTTTT
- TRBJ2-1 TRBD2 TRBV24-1 CATSDFTSGGNEQFF TGTGCCACCAGTGATTTCACTAGCGGGGGGAATGAGCAGTTCTTC
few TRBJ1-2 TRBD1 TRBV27 CASSLLGTGTNYGYTF TGTGCCAGCAGTTTGCTGGGGACAGGGACTAACTATGGCTACACCTTC
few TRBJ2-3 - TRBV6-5 CASSYLGTDTQYF TGTGCCAGCAGTTATTTAGGGACAGATACGCAGTATTTT
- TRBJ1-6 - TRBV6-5 CASRGDSALHF TGTGCCAGCAGGGGGGATTCAGCCCTCCACTTT
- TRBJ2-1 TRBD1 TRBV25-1 CASSGGPGGYQNEQFF TGTGCCAGCAGTGGAGGGCCAGGGGGCTATCAAAATGAGCAGTTCTTC
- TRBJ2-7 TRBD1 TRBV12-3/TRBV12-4 CASSLTGVGQYF TGTGCCAGCAGTCTCACAGGGGTCGGGCAGTACTTC
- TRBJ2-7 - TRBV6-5 CASSYSRATYEQYF TGTGCCAGCAGTTACTCGAGGGCTACCTACGAGCAGTACTTC
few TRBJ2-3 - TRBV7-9 CASAGPTDTQYF TGTGCCAGTGCCGGACCCACAGATACGCAGTATTTT
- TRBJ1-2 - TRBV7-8 CASSLGPRDYGYTF TGTGCCAGCAGCTTAGGCCCCCGTGACTATGGCTACACCTTC
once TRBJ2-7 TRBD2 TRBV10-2 CASSEVGLAVAGGEQYF TGCGCCAGCAGTGAGGTGGGACTAGCGGTGGCCGGAGGCGAGCAGTACTTC
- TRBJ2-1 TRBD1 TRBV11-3 CASSSSGQGYNEQFF TGTGCCAGCAGCTCATCGGGACAGGGATACAATGAGCAGTTCTTC
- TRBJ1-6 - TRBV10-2 CASRRAEGSPLHF TGCGCCAGTCGCCGGGCAGAGGGTTCACCCCTCCACTTT
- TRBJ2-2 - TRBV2 CASSDRRANTGELFF TGTGCCAGCAGTGATCGCAGAGCGAACACCGGGGAGCTGTTTTTT
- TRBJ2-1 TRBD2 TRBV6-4 CASSDPGLAGNEQFF TGTGCCAGCAGTGACCCGGGACTAGCGGGCAATGAGCAGTTCTTC
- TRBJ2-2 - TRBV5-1 CASSLEARTTNTGELFF TGCGCCAGCAGCTTGGAAGCGCGGACAACGAACACCGGGGAGCTGTTTTTT
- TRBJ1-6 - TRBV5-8 CASSHRSNSPLHF TGTGCCAGCAGCCACCGAAGCAATTCACCCCTCCACTTT
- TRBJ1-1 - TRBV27 CASSQQGPAGGRAFF TGTGCCAGCAGCCAACAGGGCCCGGCCGGGGGAAGGGCTTTCTTT